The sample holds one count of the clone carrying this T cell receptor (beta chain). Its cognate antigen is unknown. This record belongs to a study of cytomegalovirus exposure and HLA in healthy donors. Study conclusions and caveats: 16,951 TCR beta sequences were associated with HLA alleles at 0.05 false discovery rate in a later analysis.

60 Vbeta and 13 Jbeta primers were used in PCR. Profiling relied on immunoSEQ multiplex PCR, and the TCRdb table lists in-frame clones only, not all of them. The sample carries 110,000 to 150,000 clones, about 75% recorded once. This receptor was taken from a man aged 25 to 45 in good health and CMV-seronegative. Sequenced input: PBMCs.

CDR3 in DNA: TGTGCCAGCAGTTTAGATGGGAGACCTGAAGCTTTCTTT. It is translated as CASSLDGRPEAFF. This chain links TRBV27 with TRBJ1-1; D is uncertain. Trimming took off 2 bases at V and 6 bases at J, with 10 bases between the two ends. Germline CDR1 MNHEY, CDR2 SMNVEV (reference sequence). This CDR3 spans 13 amino acids.